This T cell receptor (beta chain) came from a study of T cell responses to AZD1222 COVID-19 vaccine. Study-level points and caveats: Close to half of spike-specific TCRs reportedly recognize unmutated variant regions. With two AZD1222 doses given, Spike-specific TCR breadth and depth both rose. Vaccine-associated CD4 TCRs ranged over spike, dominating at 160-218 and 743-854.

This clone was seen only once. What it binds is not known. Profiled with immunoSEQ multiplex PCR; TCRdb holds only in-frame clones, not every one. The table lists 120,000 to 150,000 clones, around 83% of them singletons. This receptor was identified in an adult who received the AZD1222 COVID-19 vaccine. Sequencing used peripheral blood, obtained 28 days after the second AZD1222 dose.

As DNA, the CDR3 is TGTGCCATCAGTGAGCCCTTTAGCGGGGAACACAATGAGCAGTTCTTC. It yields the protein CAISEPFSGEHNEQFF. The chain carries TRBV10-3 and TRBJ2-1, with TRBD2 matching over 8 bases. The germline V gene encodes CDR1 ENHRY and CDR2 SYGVKD. V was pared by 2 bases and J by 5 bases, with 8 bases of the junction left unmatched. CDR3 size: 16 residues.